The rows below give T cell receptor beta chains drawn from one sample of a study of T cells in Graves' hyperthyroidism and ophthalmopathy. One entry per CDR3 protein results from TCRdb running MiXCR on the multiplex PCR reads. Of more than 500,000 distinct CDR3 sequences detected, approximately 14% appear once; the ten largest clones hold 3.5% to 4.5%. Sequencing was performed on blood. The receptors derive from a woman aged 40 to 55 with Graves' ophthalmopathy. CDR3s leave out the opening cysteine and the closing phenylalanine or tryptophan. Not every row has a clone size; where given, it reads once, few, many or a size class.

v_call: TRBV2; cdr3_length: 12; j_call: TRBJ2-5; clone_size: many; cdr3_aa: ASRARQSQETQY
v_call: TRBV19; cdr3_length: 11; j_call: TRBJ2-7; clone_size: -; cdr3_aa: ASSMSGTYEQY
v_call: TRBV28; cdr3_length: 14; j_call: TRBJ1-1; clone_size: many; cdr3_aa: ASRLGTGISNTEAF
v_call: TRBV19; cdr3_length: 15; j_call: TRBJ2-6; clone_size: -; cdr3_aa: ASTSPGGSSGANVLT
v_call: TRBV28; cdr3_length: 14; j_call: TRBJ1-1; clone_size: -; cdr3_aa: ASSLLAGGVNTEAF
v_call: TRBV27; cdr3_length: 15; j_call: TRBJ2-7; clone_size: -; cdr3_aa: ASSFSSARRASGEQY
v_call: TRBV4-2; cdr3_length: 13; j_call: TRBJ1-6; clone_size: -; cdr3_aa: ASSRFRVGDSPLH
v_call: TRBV2; cdr3_length: 14; j_call: TRBJ2-7; clone_size: many; cdr3_aa: ASSDPGLAGAYEQY
v_call: TRBV20-1; cdr3_length: 13; j_call: TRBJ2-5; clone_size: few; cdr3_aa: SARPGQKIQETQY
v_call: TRBV27; cdr3_length: 12; j_call: TRBJ2-5; clone_size: few; cdr3_aa: ASSYVDAQETQY
v_call: TRBV28; cdr3_length: 11; j_call: TRBJ2-2; clone_size: many; cdr3_aa: ASSMRTTGELF
v_call: TRBV12-3/TRBV12-4; cdr3_length: 11; j_call: TRBJ2-2; clone_size: many; cdr3_aa: ASQDYRTGELF
v_call: TRBV27; cdr3_length: 12; j_call: TRBJ1-2; clone_size: many; cdr3_aa: ASSLFGGRYGYT
v_call: TRBV28; cdr3_length: 12; j_call: TRBJ2-7; clone_size: many; cdr3_aa: ASSLARGGDEQY
v_call: TRBV27; cdr3_length: 13; j_call: TRBJ2-7; clone_size: few; cdr3_aa: ASRPRGTGRREQY
v_call: TRBV12-3/TRBV12-4; cdr3_length: 12; j_call: TRBJ2-2; clone_size: many; cdr3_aa: ASLPRLVAGELF
v_call: TRBV3-1; cdr3_length: 13; j_call: TRBJ2-7; clone_size: few; cdr3_aa: ASSPGVARYYEQY
v_call: TRBV12-3/TRBV12-4; cdr3_length: 11; j_call: TRBJ2-5; clone_size: -; cdr3_aa: ASSFRGLETQY
v_call: TRBV4-3; cdr3_length: 11; j_call: TRBJ2-2; clone_size: few; cdr3_aa: ASSPLRPGELF
v_call: TRBV7-3; cdr3_length: 15; j_call: TRBJ2-2; clone_size: few; cdr3_aa: ASSSLPSGSSTGELF
v_call: TRBV5-6; cdr3_length: 11; j_call: TRBJ2-2; clone_size: many; cdr3_aa: ASSLGQSGELF
v_call: TRBV5-1; cdr3_length: 12; j_call: TRBJ2-7; clone_size: many; cdr3_aa: ASQLSPSFYEQY
v_call: TRBV7-3; cdr3_length: 10; j_call: TRBJ1-1; clone_size: -; cdr3_aa: ASSLIPGRAF
v_call: TRBV29-1; cdr3_length: 10; j_call: TRBJ2-7; clone_size: many; cdr3_aa: SVGGKGYGQY
v_call: TRBV6-1; cdr3_length: 11; j_call: TRBJ2-4; clone_size: -; cdr3_aa: ASSGGSPHIQY
v_call: TRBV9; cdr3_length: 13; j_call: TRBJ2-3; clone_size: many; cdr3_aa: ASSLLLRGGDTQY
v_call: TRBV6-5; cdr3_length: 10; j_call: TRBJ2-7; clone_size: many; cdr3_aa: ASSFPLAEQY
v_call: TRBV12-3/TRBV12-4; cdr3_length: 10; j_call: TRBJ1-1; clone_size: -; cdr3_aa: ASSTLGPGAF
v_call: TRBV12-3/TRBV12-4; cdr3_length: 12; j_call: TRBJ1-2; clone_size: -; cdr3_aa: ASSFGGDPYGYT
v_call: TRBV6-2/TRBV6-3; cdr3_length: 15; j_call: TRBJ1-5; clone_size: many; cdr3_aa: ASSPIAGPGGNQPQH
v_call: TRBV10-3; cdr3_length: 12; j_call: TRBJ2-2; clone_size: -; cdr3_aa: AIRLAANTGELF
v_call: TRBV2; cdr3_length: 11; j_call: TRBJ1-1; clone_size: many; cdr3_aa: ASRGGWDTEAF
v_call: TRBV7-2; cdr3_length: 13; j_call: TRBJ2-7; clone_size: many; cdr3_aa: ASSLLGQQPYEQY
v_call: TRBV6-1; cdr3_length: 12; j_call: TRBJ2-7; clone_size: -; cdr3_aa: ASSDGSGIIEQY
v_call: TRBV6-1; cdr3_length: 12; j_call: TRBJ1-2; clone_size: many; cdr3_aa: ASSVDRGVYGYT
v_call: TRBV4-1; cdr3_length: 14; j_call: TRBJ2-7; clone_size: few; cdr3_aa: ASSQDAGVSFYEQY
v_call: TRBV6-1; cdr3_length: 12; j_call: TRBJ1-2; clone_size: many; cdr3_aa: ASSDARGGWGGT